This entry lists 23 T cell receptor beta chains sequenced from one sample in a study of blood T cells in healthy people across ages. A second about 7 to 12 cycle PCR used barcoded and J-beta primers. TCRdb passed the 5' RACE reads through MiXCR, listing each CDR3 protein once. There are about 1.8 million distinct CDR3 sequences in the sample; roughly 49% occur only once, and less than 2.5% lies in the top ten. The specimen was blood. The receptors were sampled from a woman aged 40 to 55 in good health.

This clonotype came up a few times. This chain uses TRBV29-1 with TRBJ2-1, with D possibly being TRBD1 (5 bases). The CDR3 spans 14 residues. Germline CDR1 reads SQVTM; CDR2 reads ANQGSEA. Trimming removed 0 bases at V and 3 bases at J, with 9 bases between. The CDR3 sequence is CSVEDRVNYNEQFF. DNA of the CDR3: TGCAGCGTTGAAGACAGGGTAAACTACAATGAGCAGTTCTTC.

The chain joins TRBV6-5 to TRBJ1-1, with D possibly being TRBD1 (6 bases). In germline, CDR1 is MNHEY, CDR2 SVGAGI. The V end was cut by 5 bases, the J end by 1 base, with 14 bases between. The CDR3 is 15 amino acids. The CDR3 is CASSGQGGGNTEAFF. Here the CDR3 DNA reads TGTGCCAGCAGTGGGCAAGGAGGGGGGAACACTGAAGCTTTCTTT.

In this sample, this clonotype turned up a few times. This sequence joins TRBV27 and TRBJ1-4, with a weak D call TRBD1 (6 bases). Trimming took 6 bases from V and 7 from J, leaving 27 bases between them. The CDR3 totals 18 residues. CDR1 is MNHEY, CDR2 SMNVEV, per germline (reference sequence). Written as DNA, the CDR3 is TGTGCCAGCAGCCCTGGGGGGCGACCTCAGGGGAAGCGTGAAAAACTGTTTTTT. The encoded protein is CASSPGGRPQGKREKLFF.

The CDR3 nucleotides are TGTGCCAGCCGGGGGTCAGGGGACTCTGAAAAACTGTTTTTT. Amino acids: CASRGSGDSEKLFF. This sequence joins TRBV6-6 and TRBJ1-4, with D possibly matching TRBD1 (6 bases). V shed 8 bases and J shed 7 bases, with 17 bases lying between them. Germline V lookup: CDR1 MNHNY, CDR2 SVGAGI (reference sequence). This CDR3 is built from 14 residues.

The chain couples TRBV24-1 to TRBJ2-3, with 9 bases lining up with TRBD1. Trimming cost V 8 bases and J 5 bases; bases outside gene matches: 10. In germline, CDR1 is KGHDR, CDR2 SFDVKD. This CDR3 spans 15 amino acids. The CDR3 DNA reads as TGTGCCACCACCCGAGGGACAGGGATCGGAGATACGCAGTATTTT. Its translation is CATTRGTGIGDTQYF.

The chain couples TRBV6-1 to TRBJ1-1; D is ambiguous. V was shortened by 2 bases and J by 4 bases, with 11 bases between the two germline ends. This CDR3 is built from 14 residues. Germline CDR1 MNHNS, CDR2 SASEGT. The DNA for the CDR3 is TGTGCCAGCAGTGAAAAGTGGGAAGGCACTGAAGCTTTCTTT. This codes for CASSEKWEGTEAFF.

J is TRBJ2-3 and V is TRBV7-9; D is possibly TRBD1 (6 bases). Germline V CDR1 and CDR2: SEHNR, FQNEAQ (reference sequence). The CDR3 is 12 amino acids. V lost 5 bases, J lost 7 bases, and 10 bases lay in between. CDR3 DNA: TGTGCCAGCAGCCGGACAGTAAATACGCAGTATTTT. Translation: CASSRTVNTQYF.

The CDR3 here is CAIGGQEITYEQYF. CDR3 bases: TGTGCCATCGGGGGACAGGAGATAACCTACGAGCAGTACTTC. The chain recombines TRBV10-3 with TRBJ2-7; 8 nucleotides align to TRBD1. Unmatched junction bases numbered 8, after V lost 8 bases and J lost 2 bases. The CDR3 has 14 amino acids. Per germline, CDR1 ENHRY and CDR2 SYGVKD.

This clonotype was seen a handful of times. The J gene is TRBJ2-1, the V gene TRBV7-9; unclear D gene. Trimming cost V 4 bases and J 0 bases, with 10 bases left between them. Germline CDR1 reads SEHNR; CDR2 reads FQNEAQ (reference sequence). This CDR3 region has 15 residues. CDR3: CASSSTASSYNEQFF. In DNA, the CDR3 is TGTGCCAGCAGCTCCACGGCGAGCTCCTACAATGAGCAGTTCTTC.

The chain joins TRBV4-2 to TRBJ2-5; maybe TRBD2 (7 bases). Trimming took 0 bases from V and 5 from J, leaving 16 bases between them. CDR3 length: 16 residues. Germline V gives CDR1 LGHNA, CDR2 YNFKEQ. The CDR3 reads CASSQEGAGGAETQYF. As DNA, the CDR3 is TGTGCCAGCAGCCAAGAGGGGGCTGGGGGGGCGGAGACCCAGTACTTC.

A word on this clonotype: A much larger clone is a single base away; this may be a read error. The J gene is TRBJ2-5, the V gene TRBV12-3 or TRBV12-4, with D maybe TRBD1 (6 bases). The CDR3 covers 14 residues. Between the trimmed V and J ends, which lost 6 bases and 4 bases, there was a span of 15 bases. CDR3 region: CASSFGQYLETQYF. The CDR3 DNA is TGTGCCAGCAGCTTCGGACAGTACCTAGAGACCCAGTACTTC.

This clonotype showed up just a few times. The chain uses TRBV28 and TRBJ2-5, with D perhaps assigned TRBD1 or TRBD2 (5 bases each). V lost 5 bases to trimming and J lost 7 bases, with 38 bases between them. Germline V lookup: CDR1 MDHEN, CDR2 SYDVKM. CDR3 size: 21 residues. This CDR3 reads CASSLLPWVFTALGRGGTQYF. CDR3 bases: TGTGCCAGCAGTCTCCTCCCGTGGGTTTTTACAGCGTTGGGACGAGGAGGGACCCAGTACTTC.

The chain links TRBV7-2 to TRBJ2-5; D perhaps matches TRBD1 (6 bases). Gene TRBJ2-7 matches the end of the DNA better, so the J call may be wrong. The CDR3 loop spans 14 amino acids. In germline, CDR1 is SGHTA, CDR2 FQGNSA. The CDR3 here is CASSLEWGQPEQYF. The CDR3 DNA reads as TGTGCCAGCAGCTTAGAGTGGGGGCAGCCCGAGCAGTACTTC.

This clonotype turned up a few times. The junction does not match germline at one end; this may be a read error. V usage is TRBV7-7 and J usage is TRBJ2-1; TRBD1 matches 9 bases. Germline V lookup: CDR1 SSHAT, CDR2 FNYEAQ (reference sequence). The CDR3 length is 14 residues. CDR3 sequence reads: CASSLATGGSEQFF. In DNA form, the CDR3 reads TGTGCTAGCAGCTTGGCTACAGGGGGCAGTGAGCAGTTCTTC.

The CDR3 nucleotides are TGCAGTGCCACCTCATCGCGTCGGGGGGGCCGAGATGAGCAGTTCTTC. Amino acid sequence: CSATSSRRGGRDEQFF. The chain is built from TRBV20-1 and TRBJ2-1, with 8 bases that match TRBD2. The CDR3 runs to 16 residues. Germline lookup yields CDR1 DFQATT and CDR2 SNEGSKA (reference sequence). The V segment lost 6 bases and the J segment 8 bases; nucleotides outside the gene matches: 18.

This clonotype was seen more than once but under ten times. The rearrangement joins TRBV7-8 to TRBJ2-7, with 7 positions matching TRBD1. The CDR3 is made up of 15 amino acids. Germline V CDR1 and CDR2: SGHVS, FQNEAQ. With V trimmed by 1 base and J by 1 base, 4 bases remained unmatched. The CDR3 DNA follows: TGTGCCAGCAGCTTAGAGAGGGGGCTATCCTACGAGCAGTACTTC. It specifies CASSLERGLSYEQYF. The full variable domain, completed using reference TRBV7-8 and TRBJ2-7, is GAGVSQSPRYKVAKRGQDVALRCDPISGHVSLFWYQQALGQGPEFLTYFQNEAQLDKSGLPSDRFFAERPEGSVSTLKIQRTQQEDSAVYLCASSLERGLSYEQYFGPGTRLTVT.

Remarks on this clonotype: One end of the junction fails to match germline, which may point to a read error. The chain couples TRBV27 to TRBJ1-2; no clear D. This CDR3 contains 15 residues. Germline values: CDR1 MNHEY, CDR2 SMNVEV (reference sequence). The CDR3 region is CASSLSRDPNYGYIF. CDR3 nucleotides: TGTGCCAGCAGTTTATCACGGGATCCCAACTATGGCTACATCTTC.

V usage is TRBV5-5 and J usage is TRBJ2-1; D is unclear. V dropped 0 bases and J dropped 5 bases, with 21 bases sitting between them. This CDR3 has 18 amino acids. CDR1 and CDR2 (germline): SGHKS, YYEKEE (reference sequence). This chain's CDR3 is CASSLVGRPTLKNNEQFF. In DNA form, the CDR3 reads TGTGCCAGCAGCTTGGTGGGCAGGCCAACTCTGAAAAACAATGAGCAGTTCTTC.

The chain employs TRBV24-1 and TRBJ2-5; a weak D match, TRBD2 (5 bases). The CDR3 extends over 15 amino acids. Germline V lookup: CDR1 KGHDR, CDR2 SFDVKD. V lost 0 bases, J lost 3 bases, and 10 bases lay in between. The CDR3 here is CATSDLQTGKETQYF. As DNA, the CDR3 is TGTGCCACCAGTGATTTGCAGACGGGGAAAGAGACCCAGTACTTC.

The J gene is TRBJ2-2, the V gene TRBV12-3 or TRBV12-4; D is possibly TRBD1 (6 bases). The CDR3 runs 15 residues. Trimming stripped 3 bases from V and 9 bases from J, with 17 bases between. The CDR3 is CASSLAGVRVRELFF. The CDR3 coding sequence is TGTGCCAGCAGTTTGGCAGGGGTCCGCGTCAGGGAGCTGTTTTTT.

The CDR3 loop is CSARDKGVFGANVLTF. CDR3 sequence (DNA): TGCAGTGCTAGAGACAAGGGGGTTTTTGGGGCCAACGTCCTGACTTTC. J is TRBJ2-6 and V is TRBV20-1; tentatively, D is TRBD1 (6 bases). CDR3 length: 16 amino acids. V was trimmed by 0 bases and J by 3 bases, leaving 12 bases between them. CDR1 and CDR2 (germline): DFQATT, SNEGSKA (reference sequence).

This rearrangement joins TRBV5-1 to TRBJ2-7; D unclear. Germline lookup yields CDR1 SGHRS and CDR2 YFSETQ. V lost 3 bases and J 0 bases, leaving 16 bases between the germline ends. This CDR3 has 16 amino acids. CDR3 loop: CASSSSTGISSYEQYF. The CDR3 nucleotides read TGCGCCAGCAGCTCGTCCACTGGGATCAGCTCCTACGAGCAGTACTTC.

J is TRBJ1-2 and V is TRBV7-9; tentative D call: TRBD1 (6 bases). CDR3 size: 12 residues. Trimming left V 7 bases short and J 8 bases short, with 14 bases between. CDR1 and CDR2 from the germline V gene are SEHNR and FQNEAQ (reference sequence). CDR3 protein: CASTSQGAGYTF. The DNA of the CDR3 is TGTGCCAGCACGTCACAGGGAGCCGGCTACACCTTC.